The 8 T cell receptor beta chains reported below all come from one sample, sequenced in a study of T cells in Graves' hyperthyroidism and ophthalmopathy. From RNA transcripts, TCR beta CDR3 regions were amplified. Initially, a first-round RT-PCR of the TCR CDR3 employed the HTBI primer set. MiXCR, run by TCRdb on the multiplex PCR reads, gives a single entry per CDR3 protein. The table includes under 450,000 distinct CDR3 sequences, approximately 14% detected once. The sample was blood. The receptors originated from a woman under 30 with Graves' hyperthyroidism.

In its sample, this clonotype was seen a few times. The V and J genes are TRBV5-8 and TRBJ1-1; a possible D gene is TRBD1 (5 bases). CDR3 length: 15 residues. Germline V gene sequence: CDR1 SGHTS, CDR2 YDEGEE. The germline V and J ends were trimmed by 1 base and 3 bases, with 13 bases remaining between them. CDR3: CASSLNGQSDTEAFF. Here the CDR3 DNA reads TGTGCCAGCAGCTTGAACGGACAATCTGACACTGAAGCTTTCTTT.

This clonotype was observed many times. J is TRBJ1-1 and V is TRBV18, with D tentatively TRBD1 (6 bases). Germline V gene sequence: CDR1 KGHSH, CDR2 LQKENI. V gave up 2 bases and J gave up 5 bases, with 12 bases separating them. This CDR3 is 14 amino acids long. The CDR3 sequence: CASSPGGSDTEAFF. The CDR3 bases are TGTGCCAGCTCACCAGGGGGCTCGGATACTGAAGCTTTCTTT.

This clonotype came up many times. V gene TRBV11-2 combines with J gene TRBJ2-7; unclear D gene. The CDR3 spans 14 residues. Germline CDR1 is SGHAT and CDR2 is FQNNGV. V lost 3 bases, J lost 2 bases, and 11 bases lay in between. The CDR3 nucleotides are TGTGCCAGCAGCTTCCAAGGGCCACCCTACGAGCAGTACTTC. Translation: CASSFQGPPYEQYF.

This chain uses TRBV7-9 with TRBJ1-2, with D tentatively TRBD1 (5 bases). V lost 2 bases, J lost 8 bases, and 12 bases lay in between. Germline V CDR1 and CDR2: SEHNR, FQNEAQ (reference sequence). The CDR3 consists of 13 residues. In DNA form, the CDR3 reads TGTGCCAGCAGCTTACGGGGGGTGCAAGGCTACACCTTC. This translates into CASSLRGVQGYTF. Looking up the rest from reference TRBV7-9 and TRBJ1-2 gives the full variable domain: DTGVSQNPRHKITKRGQNVTFRCDPISEHNRLYWYRQTLGQGPEFLTYFQNEAQLEKSRLLSDRFSAERPKGSFSTLEIQRTEQGDSAMYLCASSLRGVQGYTFGSGTRLTVV.

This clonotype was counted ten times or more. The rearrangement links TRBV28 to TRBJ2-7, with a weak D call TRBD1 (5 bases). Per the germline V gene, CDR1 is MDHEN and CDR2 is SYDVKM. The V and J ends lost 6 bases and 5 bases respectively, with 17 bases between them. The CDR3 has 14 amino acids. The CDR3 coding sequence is TGTGCCAGCAGACCCTGGGGCAGGGCGGACGAGCAGTACTTC. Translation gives CASRPWGRADEQYF.

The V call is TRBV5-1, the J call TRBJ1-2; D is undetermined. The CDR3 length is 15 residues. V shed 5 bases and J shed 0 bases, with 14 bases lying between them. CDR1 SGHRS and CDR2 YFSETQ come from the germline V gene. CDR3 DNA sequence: TGCGCCAGCAGTTCACAGCCAGATGCTAACTATGGCTACACCTTC. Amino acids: CASSSQPDANYGYTF.

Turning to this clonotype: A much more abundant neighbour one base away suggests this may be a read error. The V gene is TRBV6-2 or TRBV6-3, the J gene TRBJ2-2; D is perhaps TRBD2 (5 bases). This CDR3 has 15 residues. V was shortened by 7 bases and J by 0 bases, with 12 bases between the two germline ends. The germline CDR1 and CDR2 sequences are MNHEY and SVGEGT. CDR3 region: CASNFSGPNTGELFF. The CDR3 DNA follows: TGTGCCAGCAATTTCAGCGGACCGAACACCGGGGAGCTGTTTTTT.

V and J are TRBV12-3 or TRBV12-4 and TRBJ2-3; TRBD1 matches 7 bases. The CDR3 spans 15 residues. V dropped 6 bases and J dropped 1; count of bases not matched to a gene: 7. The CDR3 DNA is TGTGCCAGCAGCAAATACAGGGGCGGCACAGATACGCAGTATTTT. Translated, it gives CASSKYRGGTDTQYF.